These 24 T cell receptor beta chains share one sample of origin, sequenced in a study of T cell repertoires in cytomegalovirus infection. TCRdb passed the reads through MiXCR, listing each CDR3 protein once. The top ten hold less than 15% of the sample, which has 750,000 to 950,000 distinct CDR3 sequences, 25% to 35% seen once. These receptors have no identified antigens. The specimen comprised cultured CD8+ T cells from PBMCs, sampled from culture after CMV antigen stimulation. The source is a human donor in good health (CMV status not recorded). Some clones in this sample may be carry-over from other donors' samples.

This clonotype appeared a few times. The rearrangement joins TRBV19 to TRBJ2-4; maybe TRBD1 (6 bases). Germline assignment: CDR1 LNHDA and CDR2 SQIVND (reference sequence). The CDR3 runs to 17 residues. V was shortened by 4 bases and J by 0 bases, with 16 bases between the two germline ends. The CDR3: CASSTRSGELAKNIQYF. CDR3 in DNA: TGTGCCAGTAGTACACGGTCAGGGGAACTAGCCAAAAACATTCAGTACTTC. The whole variable domain, remainder taken from reference TRBV19 and TRBJ2-4, is DGGITQSPKYLFRKEGQNVTLSCEQNLNHDAMYWYRQDPGQGLRLIYYSQIVNDFQKGDIAEGYSVSREKKESFPLTVTSAQKNPTAFYLCASSTRSGELAKNIQYFGAGTRLSVL.

As regards this clonotype: A single base separates this from a much larger clone, so it may be a read error. The chain joins TRBV11-2 to TRBJ2-4, with 9 bases lining up with TRBD1. The V segment lost 4 bases and the J segment 6 bases; nucleotides outside the gene matches: 7. In germline, CDR1 is SGHAT, CDR2 FQNNGV. This CDR3 is 15 amino acids long. The CDR3 coding sequence is TGTGCCAGCAGCTCCGTACAGGGGGCGAGAAACATTCAGTACTTC. Protein product: CASSSVQGARNIQYF.

This clonotype is a singleton in its sample. CDR3 nucleotides: TGTGCCAGCTACCGAGGTCTTGAAGCTTTCTTT. Amino acids: CASYRGLEAFF. The rearrangement uses TRBV19 and TRBJ1-1; D gene unclear. The ends were cut back, 9 bases at V and 7 bases at J, with 12 bases in the middle. This CDR3 comprises 11 residues. CDR1 and CDR2 (germline): LNHDA, SQIVND (reference sequence).

The V gene is TRBV12-3 or TRBV12-4, the J gene TRBJ2-3, with TRBD2 identical over 7 bases. The CDR3 sequence is 16 residues long. The V gene end was trimmed by 5 bases and the J gene end by 6 bases; junction bases not matched to a gene: 14. The DNA of the CDR3 is TGTGCCAGCAGTCTCGGTAGCGGGCTCAGGAAGGATACGCAGTATTTT. Its protein product is CASSLGSGLRKDTQYF.

The chain has TRBV10-3 and TRBJ2-1; 10 bases are shared with TRBD1. The CDR3 has 15 amino acids. Per germline, CDR1 ENHRY and CDR2 SYGVKD. Trimming took 6 bases from V and 7 from J; bases not matched to a gene: 9. The CDR3 spells CAISTDRGVWNEQFF. CDR3 in DNA: TGTGCCATCAGCACGGACAGGGGGGTCTGGAATGAGCAGTTCTTC.

This clonotype was seen more than once but under ten times. CDR3: CASSQVGGGEQFF. In DNA form, the CDR3 reads TGCGCCAGCAGCCAAGTCGGCGGCGGTGAGCAGTTCTTC. The rearrangement joins TRBV4-1 to TRBJ2-1; D uncertain. V shed 1 base and J shed 9 bases, with 10 bases lying between them. CDR1 and CDR2 from the germline V gene are MGHRA and YSYEKL. The CDR3 runs 13 residues.

The chain combines TRBV7-8 with TRBJ2-1, with D possibly being TRBD2 (5 bases). The CDR3 contains 16 residues. Trimming took 1 base from V and 1 from J, leaving 11 bases between them. The V gene's germline CDR1 is SGHVS and CDR2 FQNEAQ. CDR3 loop: CASSLVPPGSYNEQFF. The CDR3 nucleotides read TGTGCCAGCAGCTTAGTCCCTCCGGGGTCCTACAATGAGCAGTTCTTC.

This clonotype was observed a few times. The chain employs TRBV12-3 or TRBV12-4 and TRBJ2-3; TRBD1 might be the D (6 bases). The CDR3 runs 14 residues. Deletions cut 7 bases from V and 5 bases from J, with 16 bases between. The CDR3 DNA reads TGTGCCAGCACCTTCTTCACAGGGAGAGATACGCAGTATTTT. Translated: CASTFFTGRDTQYF.

The chain has TRBV27 and TRBJ2-2, with 8 bases that match TRBD2. J was trimmed by 7 bases and V by 8 bases; bases with no gene match: 3. In germline, CDR1 is MNHEY, CDR2 SMNVEV (reference sequence). The CDR3 runs 12 residues. The CDR3 DNA follows: TGTGCCAGCCTCGGGACTAGCGGGGAGCTGTTTTTT. This encodes CASLGTSGELFF.

V and J are TRBV5-6 and TRBJ2-7; D might be TRBD1 (6 bases). Germline loops: CDR1 SGHDT, CDR2 YYEEEE. The CDR3 consists of 15 residues. V dropped 0 bases and J dropped 3 bases, with 13 bases sitting between them. DNA of the CDR3: TGTGCCAGCAGCTTGGGATCAGGGGTTTTCTACGAGCAGTACTTC. Translation: CASSLGSGVFYEQYF.

This clonotype occurred a few times. The CDR3 DNA reads as TGTGCCAGCAGTTTATGGGCGGATTCCTACAATGAGCAGTTCTTC. The encoded protein is CASSLWADSYNEQFF. The rearrangement uses TRBV28 and TRBJ2-1; D unresolved. This CDR3 contains 15 residues. V lost 0 bases and J lost 1, with 7 bases in between. The germline CDR1 and CDR2 sequences are MDHEN and SYDVKM.

A few counts support this clonotype. The chain employs TRBV6-2 or TRBV6-3 and TRBJ2-7, with TRBD1 identical over 7 bases. Germline V gene data show CDR1 as MNHEY and CDR2 as SVGEGT. This CDR3 is 16 amino acids long. The J segment lost 6 bases and the V segment lost 2 bases, leaving 13 bases of the junction unmatched. The CDR3 protein is CASSYGGTGVFAEQYV. The CDR3, as DNA: TGTGCCAGCAGTTACGGTGGAACAGGGGTTTTCGCCGAGCAGTACGTC.

The chain employs TRBV19 and TRBJ2-7, with unresolved D. Trimming cost V 4 bases and J 2 bases, with 12 bases left between them. This CDR3 has 14 residues. Germline V gene sequence: CDR1 LNHDA, CDR2 SQIVND (reference sequence). DNA for the CDR3: TGTGCCAGTAGTACAAGGGTGAAAACCTACGAGCAGTACTTC. This gives the protein CASSTRVKTYEQYF.

This clonotype was seen only a few times. This rearrangement joins TRBV7-9 to TRBJ1-2; unclear D gene. The CDR3 is made up of 13 amino acids. From germline, CDR1 is SEHNR and CDR2 FQNEAQ (reference sequence). The V end lost 1 base, the J end lost 6 bases, and 9 bases lay between the germline ends. CDR3 protein: CASSLDEGNGYTF. CDR3 nucleotides: TGTGCCAGCAGCTTAGATGAGGGTAATGGCTACACCTTC. Combining the CDR3 with reference TRBV7-9 and TRBJ1-2 gives the whole variable domain DTGVSQNPRHKITKRGQNVTFRCDPISEHNRLYWYRQTLGQGPEFLTYFQNEAQLEKSRLLSDRFSAERPKGSFSTLEIQRTEQGDSAMYLCASSLDEGNGYTFGSGTRLTVV.

The chain couples TRBV7-9 to TRBJ2-1; no clear D. This CDR3 comprises 15 residues. Deletions cut 3 bases from V and 0 bases from J, with 9 bases between. Germline-derived CDR1 and CDR2 are SEHNR and FQNEAQ (reference sequence). The CDR3 DNA reads TGTGCCAGCAGCTTTAGGTTTAGCTCCTACAATGAGCAGTTCTTC. This sequence encodes CASSFRFSSYNEQFF.

This clonotype came up a few times. The rearrangement uses TRBV6-2 or TRBV6-3 and TRBJ1-3, with no clear D. CDR3 size: 13 residues. The germline V and J ends were trimmed by 11 bases and 4 bases, with 15 bases remaining between them. Germline CDR1 MNHEY, CDR2 SVGEGT. Written as DNA, the CDR3 is TGTGCCGTAGGAGATGGAGACGGAAACACCATATATTTT. Protein sequence: CAVGDGDGNTIYF.

The table lists this clonotype with a few counts. The chain carries TRBV10-2 and TRBJ2-3, with 7 bases that match TRBD1. Per the germline V gene, CDR1 is WSHSY and CDR2 is SAAADI. The CDR3 covers 15 residues. Unmatched junction bases numbered 8, after V lost 6 bases and J lost 2 bases. In nucleotides, the CDR3 is TGCGCCAGCAGCGTGGGGACAGTCATCACAGATACGCAGTATTTT. Protein: CASSVGTVITDTQYF.

The chain combines TRBV20-1 with TRBJ2-3, with 9 bases identical to TRBD2. CDR1 and CDR2 (germline): DFQATT, SNEGSKA (reference sequence). V was clipped by 5 bases and J by 0 bases; unmatched bases: 9. The CDR3 is 16 amino acids. The CDR3 is CSAFPTSGYSTDTQYF. The CDR3, as DNA: TGCAGTGCTTTCCCGACTAGCGGCTATAGCACAGATACGCAGTATTTT.

This sequence joins TRBV6-5 and TRBJ2-1; the match to TRBD2 covers 10 bases. J was trimmed by 2 bases and V by 2 bases; bases with no gene match: 12. The germline gives CDR1 MNHEY, CDR2 SVGAGI. This CDR3 is 19 amino acids long. The CDR3 loop is CASSYPFPLAGDTYNEQFF. DNA for the CDR3: TGTGCCAGCAGTTACCCCTTCCCCCTAGCGGGGGACACCTACAATGAGCAGTTCTTC.

This clonotype was counted at least ten times. V and J are TRBV7-2 and TRBJ2-3; TRBD1 is a possible D gene (5 bases). V was pared by 0 bases and J by 2 bases, with 15 bases between. There are 17 residues in the CDR3. Germline lookup yields CDR1 SGHTA and CDR2 FQGNSA. In nucleotides, the CDR3 is TGTGCCAGCAGCTTAGCCTCGGACACATCGTACACAGATACGCAGTATTTT. Its translation: CASSLASDTSYTDTQYF.

This clonotype was seen a handful of times. The chain has TRBV12-3 or TRBV12-4 and TRBJ1-5; maybe TRBD1 (5 bases). The CDR3 sequence is 14 residues long. Trimming shortened V by 6 bases and J by 4 bases, and 13 bases separated the two germline ends. CDR3 DNA: TGTGCCAGCAGCCAAGGGACCGCAAATCAGCCCCAGCATTTT. Translation: CASSQGTANQPQHF.

This clonotype was seen repeatedly, ten times or more. This chain uses TRBV10-3 with TRBJ1-2, with a tentative D call TRBD1 (5 bases). Germline values: CDR1 ENHRY, CDR2 SYGVKD. This CDR3 has 14 amino acids. Trimming took off 2 bases at V and 7 bases at J, with 14 bases between the two ends. The CDR3 reads CAISELATRGGYTF. The CDR3 coding sequence is TGTGCCATCAGTGAGCTAGCGACAAGGGGTGGCTACACCTTC.

This clonotype occurred a few times. J is TRBJ1-6 and V is TRBV7-9; D unresolved. V lost 2 bases to trimming and J lost 4 bases, with 12 bases between them. Germline V gives CDR1 SEHNR, CDR2 FQNEAQ (reference sequence). This CDR3 contains 16 residues. The CDR3 DNA sequence: TGTGCCAGCAGCTTAAGTCTCAGGCTTTATAATTCACCCCTCCACTTT. Its translation is CASSLSLRLYNSPLHF. Variable domain in full (rest from reference TRBV7-9 and TRBJ1-6): DTGVSQNPRHKITKRGQNVTFRCDPISEHNRLYWYRQTLGQGPEFLTYFQNEAQLEKSRLLSDRFSAERPKGSFSTLEIQRTEQGDSAMYLCASSLSLRLYNSPLHFGNGTRLTVT.

The chain carries TRBV9 and TRBJ1-2, with D possibly TRBD1 on 5 matching bases. CDR1 is SGDLS and CDR2 is YYNGEE in the germline V gene. V lost 0 bases, J lost 8 bases, and 17 bases lay in between. CDR3 length: 15 amino acids. Here the CDR3 DNA reads TGTGCCAGCAGCGTAGGAACAGGCCAAATCTACGGCTACACCTTC. Translated: CASSVGTGQIYGYTF.